These 20 T cell receptor beta chains share one sample of origin, sequenced in a study of T cells in Graves' hyperthyroidism and ophthalmopathy. It was RNA transcripts that yielded the amplified TCR beta CDR3 regions. The HTBI primer set drove a first-round RT-PCR of the TCR CDR3. TCRdb redid the calling of the multiplex PCR reads with MiXCR, one entry per CDR3 protein. The sample carries about 600,000 distinct CDR3 sequences, 16% recorded once. The sequencing sample was made of blood. These receptors were taken from a woman between 40 and 55 years old with Graves' ophthalmopathy.

In this sample, this clonotype turned up many times. This chain links TRBV20-1 with TRBJ2-7; 8 positions agree with TRBD2. Germline V lookup: CDR1 DFQATT, CDR2 SNEGSKA (reference sequence). V shed 7 bases and J 0 bases; nucleotides not matched to a gene: 5. The CDR3 runs to 13 residues. The CDR3 is CSGTGTSSYEQYF. The DNA of the CDR3 is TGCAGTGGCACCGGGACTAGCTCCTACGAGCAGTACTTC.

This clonotype was seen a few times. The chain recombines TRBV28 with TRBJ2-4; maybe TRBD1 (5 bases). Between the trimmed V and J ends, which lost 11 bases and 2 bases, there was a span of 10 bases. CDR3 size: 12 residues. Germline V gene sequence: CDR1 MDHEN, CDR2 SYDVKM. The CDR3 loop reads CAGSGPKNIQYF. CDR3 nucleotide sequence: TGTGCCGGATCAGGGCCCAAAAACATTCAGTACTTC.

The rearrangement uses TRBV19 and TRBJ2-1, with 10 nucleotides matching TRBD2. Losses at the gene ends were 1 base for V and 2 bases for J; bases not matched to a gene: 2. The CDR3 has 16 residues. In germline, CDR1 is LNHDA, CDR2 SQIVND (reference sequence). This CDR3 is CASSIATSGTYNEQFF. The CDR3 DNA reads as TGTGCCAGTAGTATAGCAACTAGCGGGACCTACAATGAGCAGTTCTTC.

As concerns this clonotype: This may stem from a read error, because a much larger clone lies one nucleotide away. The chain recombines TRBV20-1 with TRBJ2-5; unclear D gene. The CDR3 is made up of 12 amino acids. The V and J ends lost 7 bases and 5 bases respectively, with 14 bases between them. Germline V gives CDR1 DFQATT, CDR2 SNEGSKA (reference sequence). The CDR3 region has the DNA TGCAGTGTGCTGTGGCCCGGGGAGACCCAGTACTTC. Protein: CSVLWPGETQYF.

Worth noting for this clonotype: This could be a read error, since a much larger clone is one nucleotide away. The chain recombines TRBV20-1 with TRBJ2-1; possibly TRBD1 or TRBD2 for D (5 bases each). Germline assignment: CDR1 DFQATT and CDR2 SNEGSKA (reference sequence). The CDR3 spans 11 residues. V was pared by 6 bases and J by 7 bases, with 10 bases between. The DNA of the CDR3 is TGCAGTGCCCAAGGGGAGAATGAGCAGTTCTTC. Protein product: CSAQGENEQFF.

This clonotype was counted many times. CDR3 in amino acids: CASSLTGGLDRELFF. As DNA, the CDR3 is TGTGCCAGCAGCTTGACTGGGGGATTGGACCGGGAGCTGTTTTTT. This rearrangement joins TRBV7-3 to TRBJ2-2; tentatively, D is TRBD1 or TRBD2 (5 bases each). Germline assignment: CDR1 SGHTA and CDR2 FQGTGA. V lost 3 bases to trimming and J lost 9 bases, with 17 bases between them. This CDR3 has 15 amino acids. Full variable domain (rest looked up from reference TRBV7-3 and TRBJ2-2): GAGVSQTPSNKVTEKGKYVELRCDPISGHTALYWYRQSLGQGPEFLIYFQGTGAADDSGLPNDRFFAVRPEGSVSTLKIQRTERGDSAVYLCASSLTGGLDRELFFGEGSRLTVL.

The chain has TRBV5-4 and TRBJ1-3; 8 bases match TRBD1. CDR3 length: 18 residues. The V gene end was trimmed by 4 bases and the J gene end by 0 bases; junction bases not matched to a gene: 12. Germline-derived CDR1 and CDR2 are SGHNT and YYREEE (reference sequence). The DNA for the CDR3 is TGTGCCAGCAGCCTCTCGGCGGGCACAGGGGGCTCTGGAAACACCATATATTTT. This sequence encodes CASSLSAGTGGSGNTIYF.

This clonotype was recorded many times. The rearrangement links TRBV5-8 to TRBJ2-3, with unresolved D. The ends were cut back, 1 base at V and 1 base at J, with 19 bases in the middle. CDR3 size: 18 residues. Looked up from germline, CDR1 is SGHTS and CDR2 is YDEGEE. In DNA, the CDR3 is TGTGCCAGCAGCTTGTTTTCCAAGGGTTCCATTGGCACAGATACGCAGTATTTT. Its translation is CASSLFSKGSIGTDTQYF. Supplemented by reference TRBV5-8 and TRBJ2-3, the full variable domain reads EAGVTQSPTHLIKTRGQQATLRCSPISGHTSVYWYQQALGLGLQFLLWYDEGEERNRGNFPPRFSGRQFPNYSSELNVNALELEDSALYLCASSLFSKGSIGTDTQYFGPGTRLTVL.

This clonotype has a count of ten or more. This chain connects TRBV12-3 or TRBV12-4 to TRBJ1-5; no reliable D call. The CDR3 extends over 13 amino acids. The V end lost 5 bases, the J end lost 3 bases, and 8 bases lay between the germline ends. CDR3 region: CASSTGFNQPQHF. The CDR3 DNA sequence: TGTGCCAGCAGTACGGGGTTCAATCAGCCCCAGCATTTT.

This clonotype was seen at least ten times. The chain carries TRBV11-2 and TRBJ2-5, with 14 bases identical to TRBD2. With 5 bases clipped from V and 1 base from J, the junction kept 6 bases outside the gene matches. The germline V gene has CDR1 SGHAT and CDR2 FQNNGV. The CDR3 covers 17 residues. Written as DNA, the CDR3 is TGTGCCAGCAGCCCCGGGACTAGCGGGGGACTCCAAGAGACCCAGTACTTC. Translation gives CASSPGTSGGLQETQYF. The full variable domain, with the rest looked up from reference TRBV11-2 and TRBJ2-5, is EAGVAQSPRYKIIEKRQSVAFWCNPISGHATLYWYQQILGQGPKLLIQFQNNGVVDDSQLPKDRFSAERLKGVDSTLKIQPAKLEDSAVYLCASSPGTSGGLQETQYFGPGTRLLVL.

The rearrangement links TRBV6-1 to TRBJ2-3, with 7 bases aligning to TRBD1. Trimming removed 4 bases from V and 3 bases from J; junction bases left unmatched: 7. From germline, CDR1 is MNHNS and CDR2 SASEGT. CDR3 length equals 15 residues. The CDR3 coding sequence is TGTGCCAGCAGTGGCCAACAGGGGACAACAGATACGCAGTATTTT. Translated, it gives CASSGQQGTTDTQYF.

The chain links TRBV6-1 to TRBJ1-2, with 8 bases aligning to TRBD1. The trim removed 8 bases at V and 3 bases at J, leaving 5 bases unmatched. CDR1 and CDR2 (germline): MNHNS, SASEGT. The CDR3 runs to 13 residues. The CDR3 sequence: CASRVDRDYGYTF. Here the CDR3 DNA reads TGTGCCAGCCGGGTGGACAGGGACTATGGCTACACCTTC.

This clonotype was detected ten times or more. The chain combines TRBV5-1 with TRBJ1-4, with D possibly matching TRBD1 (5 bases). The CDR3 has 15 amino acids. Trimming stripped 1 base from V and 2 bases from J, with 9 bases between. From germline, CDR1 is SGHRS and CDR2 YFSETQ. The CDR3 protein is CASSLLGTTNEKLFF. The CDR3 bases are TGCGCCAGCAGCTTGTTAGGGACCACTAATGAAAAACTGTTTTTT.

This clonotype was found a few times. This chain uses TRBV5-1 with TRBJ1-4, with 7 bases that match TRBD1. V was clipped by 4 bases and J by 6 bases; unmatched bases: 6. Looked up from germline, CDR1 is SGHRS and CDR2 is YFSETQ. This CDR3 is built from 14 residues. The CDR3 is CASSTGTDYEKLFF. The CDR3 coding sequence is TGCGCCAGCAGCACCGGGACAGATTATGAAAAACTGTTTTTT.

The chain employs TRBV9 and TRBJ2-3; weak D call: TRBD2 (5 bases). The CDR3 covers 15 residues. Germline V gives CDR1 SGDLS, CDR2 YYNGEE. Trimming took off 0 bases at V and 0 bases at J, with 8 bases between the two ends. Here the CDR3 reads CASSVGGASTDTQYF. Written as DNA, the CDR3 is TGTGCCAGCAGCGTAGGGGGAGCAAGCACAGATACGCAGTATTTT.

A few counts support this clonotype. The chain uses TRBV6-6 and TRBJ2-6; D is possibly TRBD2 (7 bases). The V gene's germline CDR1 is MNHNY and CDR2 SVGAGI (reference sequence). Deletions cut 2 bases from V and 10 bases from J, with 24 bases between. The CDR3 consists of 18 residues. The DNA for the CDR3 is TGTGCCAGCAGTTACGCGAGGTGGAGGGGGGGTTTAGTGAACGTCCTGACTTTC. As protein: CASSYARWRGGLVNVLTF.

Worth noting for this clonotype: Being one base from a much bigger clone, this may be a read error. The CDR3 region is CAGSEEVAGGLDEQFF. CDR3 coding DNA: TGTGCCGGCAGTGAAGAGGTCGCAGGGGGCCTCGATGAGCAGTTCTTC. The rearrangement joins TRBV2 to TRBJ2-1; 8 bases align to TRBD1. Germline-derived CDR1 and CDR2 are SNHLY and FYNNEI. This CDR3 contains 16 residues.

The CDR3 coding sequence is TGCGCCAGCAGTGAGACAAACAGCCGTAAGGGCAAAAACACTGAAGCTTTCTTT. Amino acids: CASSETNSRKGKNTEAFF. This sequence joins TRBV10-2 and TRBJ1-1, with no clear D. CDR3 length equals 18 residues. V lost 2 bases to trimming and J lost 2 bases, with 21 bases between them. Per germline, CDR1 WSHSY and CDR2 SAAADI.

This clonotype appeared many times. The chain uses TRBV9 and TRBJ2-2; no reliable D call. Germline lookup yields CDR1 SGDLS and CDR2 YYNGEE. CDR3 length equals 13 residues. Deletions cut 4 bases from V and 1 base from J, with 5 bases between. The CDR3 reads CASSSKNTGELFF. The CDR3 nucleotides read TGTGCCAGCAGCTCAAAGAACACCGGGGAGCTGTTTTTT. Filled out from reference TRBV9 and TRBJ2-2, the complete variable domain reads DSGVTQTPKHLITATGQRVTLRCSPRSGDLSVYWYQQSLDQGLQFLIQYYNGEERAKGNILERFSAQQFPDLHSELNLSSLELGDSALYFCASSSKNTGELFFGEGSRLTVL.

This clonotype has ten or more counts. This chain uses TRBV18 with TRBJ1-5, with 11 bases fitting TRBD1. The CDR3 runs to 14 residues. Unmatched junction bases numbered 1, after V lost 3 bases and J lost 6 bases. Germline V lookup: CDR1 KGHSH, CDR2 LQKENI. CDR3 sequence (DNA): TGTGCCAGCTCACCGGACAGGGGGCTTCAGCCCCAGCATTTT. Its translation is CASSPDRGLQPQHF.